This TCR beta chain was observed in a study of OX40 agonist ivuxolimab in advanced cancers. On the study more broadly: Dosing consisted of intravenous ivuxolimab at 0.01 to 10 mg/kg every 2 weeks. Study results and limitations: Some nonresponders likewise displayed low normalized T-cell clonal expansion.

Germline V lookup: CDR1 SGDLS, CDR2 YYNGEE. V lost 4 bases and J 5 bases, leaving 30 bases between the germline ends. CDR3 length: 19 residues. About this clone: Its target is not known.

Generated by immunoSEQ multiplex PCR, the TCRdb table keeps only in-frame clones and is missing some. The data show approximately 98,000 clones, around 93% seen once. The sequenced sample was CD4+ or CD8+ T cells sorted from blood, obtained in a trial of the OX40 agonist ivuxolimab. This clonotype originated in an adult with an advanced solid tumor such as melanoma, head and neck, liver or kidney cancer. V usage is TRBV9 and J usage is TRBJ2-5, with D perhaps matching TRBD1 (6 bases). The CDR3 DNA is TGTGCCAGCAGCAAAGGCAGGGGCGCTTCATCCGACCCCGTGGAGACCCAGTACTTC. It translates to CASSKGRGASSDPVETQYF. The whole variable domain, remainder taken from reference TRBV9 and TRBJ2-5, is DSGVTQTPKHLITATGQRVTLRCSPRSGDLSVYWYQQSLDQGLQFLIQYYNGEERAKGNILERFSAQQFPDLHSELNLSSLELGDSALYFCASSKGRGASSDPVETQYFGPGTRLLVL.